The next 6 T cell receptor beta chains were all read from a single sample in a study of early T cells in non-severe SARS-CoV-2 infection. TCRdb itself ran the 5' RACE reads through MiXCR, one entry per CDR3 protein. This sample has approximately 47,000 distinct CDR3 sequences, with approximately 6% found just once. Sample: whole blood, taken at baseline. Every receptor here comes from an adult who was a healthcare worker with PCR-confirmed SARS-CoV-2 infection or an uninfected control (not recorded which).

Only a few counts were recorded for this clonotype. V and J are TRBV29-1 and TRBJ1-5, with unresolved D. CDR1 and CDR2 (germline): SQVTM, ANQGSEA. This CDR3 region has 13 residues. Deletions cut 4 bases from V and 0 bases from J, with 7 bases between. CDR3 bases: TGCAGCGTTGCGGAAAATAGCAATCAGCCCCAGCATTTT. Its translation: CSVAENSNQPQHF.

This clonotype appeared a few times. The chain joins TRBV20-1 to TRBJ2-7; no definite D call. The CDR3 totals 14 residues. V shed 6 bases and J shed 5 bases, with 20 bases lying between them. Per the germline V gene, CDR1 is DFQATT and CDR2 is SNEGSKA (reference sequence). Here the CDR3 reads CSARDQVVGNEQYF. The CDR3 DNA reads as TGCAGTGCCCGCGACCAGGTAGTTGGGAACGAGCAGTACTTC.

This clonotype was seen at least ten times. The chain recombines TRBV12-3 or TRBV12-4 with TRBJ1-1; 8 bases line up with TRBD1. Trimming took 5 bases from V and 5 from J; bases not matched to a gene: 13. The CDR3 runs to 16 residues. In DNA form, the CDR3 reads TGTGCCAGCAGTCCGCGTGGCAGGGGGCTAGGGACTGAAGCTTTCTTT. This gives the protein CASSPRGRGLGTEAFF.

This clonotype turned up a few times. The genes are TRBV7-2 and TRBJ2-4, with 7 bases aligning to TRBD2. CDR1 and CDR2 (germline): SGHTA, FQGNSA. The CDR3 has 14 amino acids. V trimming: 2 bases; J trimming: 7 bases; junction bases outside the gene matches: 5. CDR3 nucleotides: TGTGCCAGCAGCTTACGGGCGGGAGACAACATTCAGTACTTC. It encodes CASSLRAGDNIQYF.

This clonotype was counted between two and nine times. The chain combines TRBV20-1 with TRBJ2-3; 14 bases are shared with TRBD2. The CDR3 runs to 15 residues. With 6 bases clipped from V and 4 bases from J, the junction kept 6 bases outside the gene matches. Germline CDR1 is DFQATT and CDR2 is SNEGSKA (reference sequence). The CDR3 reads CSATGTSGRADTQYF. CDR3 DNA sequence: TGCAGTGCAACAGGGACTAGCGGGAGAGCAGATACGCAGTATTTT.

In its sample, this clonotype was seen many times. The V gene is TRBV12-3 or TRBV12-4, the J gene TRBJ1-4, with D maybe TRBD1 (5 bases). The CDR3 extends over 12 amino acids. The V end lost 6 bases, the J end lost 8 bases, and 10 bases lay between the germline ends. The DNA of the CDR3 is TGTGCCAGCAGGGACAAAGGGGAAAAACTGTTTTTT. The encoded protein is CASRDKGEKLFF.